What follows is one TCR beta chain and its context. The antigen is unknown. The CDR3 covers 14 residues. Trimming took off 2 bases at V and 3 bases at J, with 9 bases between the two ends. The V gene's germline CDR1 is MGHDK and CDR2 SYGVNS. Using a J-beta primer mix together with a sample-barcoded 5' primer, a second PCR was run for about 6 to 11 cycles. Every single cDNA molecule received a tag from a template-switch adaptor with 12 random nucleotides. Using its own MiXCR run on the 5' RACE reads, TCRdb lists one record per CDR3 protein. The sample lists 2 million or so distinct CDR3 sequences; 49% were seen once. The record originates from a study of blood T cells in healthy people across ages. Broader study findings: Roughly linear age-related decline in beta diversity appeared, significant by age around 40. Estimates of diversity drawn from one million T cells were considered underestimates.

The sample taken for sequencing was blood. The source of this sequence is a woman aged 40 to 55 in good health. The chain links TRBV25-1 to TRBJ2-3; no reliable D call. This chain's CDR3 is CASSEALYTDTQYF. Written as DNA, the CDR3 is TGTGCCAGCAGTGAAGCCCTATATACAGATACGCAGTATTTT.